These T cell receptor beta chains were read from a single sample in a study of post-analysis software for immune sequencing data. TCRdb passed the PCR reads through MiXCR, listing each CDR3 protein once. This table has more than 450,000 distinct CDR3 sequences, approximately 34% appearing once. The sample consisted of blood. The receptor source for this set is a girl aged 2 to 17 with multiple sclerosis. Both conserved end residues are part of each CDR3. The D gene is left open where the match is weak. Where a row states a size, it is once, few, many or the class of an expanded clone; other rows omit it.

clone size: NA
D gene: NA
J gene: TRBJ1-5
V gene: TRBV12-3/TRBV12-4
CDR3 DNA: TGTGCCAGCAGTTTAGTCTCTGGGGGCGGTAATCAGCCCCAGCATTTT
CDR3 protein: CASSLVSGGGNQPQHF

clone size: few
D gene: TRBD2
J gene: TRBJ2-3
V gene: TRBV5-1
CDR3 DNA: TGCGCCAGCAGCTTGGCCGCTAGCGGGGGGCTCACAGATACGCAGTATTTT
CDR3 protein: CASSLAASGGLTDTQYF

clone size: NA
D gene: TRBD2
J gene: TRBJ2-1
V gene: TRBV7-9
CDR3 DNA: TGTGCCAGCAGCTTACGGCTAGCGGGGGACAATGAGCAGTTCTTC
CDR3 protein: CASSLRLAGDNEQFF

clone size: few
D gene: NA
J gene: TRBJ1-5
V gene: TRBV2
CDR3 DNA: TGTGCCAGCAGGGGTGCCGGACTTAATCAGCCCCAGCATTTT
CDR3 protein: CASRGAGLNQPQHF

clone size: NA
D gene: TRBD1
J gene: TRBJ2-7
V gene: TRBV20-1
CDR3 DNA: TGCAGTGCTTATGACAGGGCGACCTACGAGCAGTACTTC
CDR3 protein: CSAYDRATYEQYF

clone size: NA
D gene: NA
J gene: TRBJ1-2
V gene: TRBV2
CDR3 DNA: TGTGCCAGCAGTGAAATGGGACGACACACCTTC
CDR3 protein: CASSEMGRHTF

clone size: NA
D gene: NA
J gene: TRBJ2-1
V gene: TRBV18
CDR3 DNA: TGTGCCAGCTCACCACGGCCTGGCGGACTGAACTCCTACAATGAGCAGTTCTTC
CDR3 protein: CASSPRPGGLNSYNEQFF

clone size: NA
D gene: NA
J gene: TRBJ1-1
V gene: TRBV15
CDR3 DNA: TGTGCCACCAGCAGAGATCCCCCAATGAACACTGAAGCTTTCTTT
CDR3 protein: CATSRDPPMNTEAFF

clone size: many
D gene: TRBD2
J gene: TRBJ2-5
V gene: TRBV11-2
CDR3 DNA: TGTGCCAGCAGCTTAGATTTTTTAGCGGGGGGACAAGAGACCCAGTACTTC
CDR3 protein: CASSLDFLAGGQETQYF

clone size: NA
D gene: TRBD1
J gene: TRBJ2-7
V gene: TRBV7-8
CDR3 DNA: TGTGCCAGCAGCTTGGGCCACAGGGGAAACTACGAGCAGTACTTC
CDR3 protein: CASSLGHRGNYEQYF

clone size: NA
D gene: TRBD2
J gene: TRBJ2-2
V gene: TRBV28
CDR3 DNA: TGTGCCAGCAAAGCCCTAGCGGGGGACACCGGGGAGCTGTTTTTT
CDR3 protein: CASKALAGDTGELFF

clone size: NA
D gene: NA
J gene: TRBJ1-6
V gene: TRBV3-1
CDR3 DNA: TGTGCCAGCAGCCAGGTCTCGAGTAATTCACCCCTCCACTTT
CDR3 protein: CASSQVSSNSPLHF

clone size: NA
D gene: NA
J gene: TRBJ1-2
V gene: TRBV12-3/TRBV12-4
CDR3 DNA: TGTGCCAGCAGTTTAGAGAGAAGAAGCGGGCGATATGGCTACACCTTC
CDR3 protein: CASSLERRSGRYGYTF

clone size: few
D gene: TRBD1
J gene: TRBJ1-1
V gene: TRBV20-1
CDR3 DNA: TGCAGTGCCCTCCGACAGGGGAACACTGAAGCTTTCTTT
CDR3 protein: CSALRQGNTEAFF

clone size: NA
D gene: TRBD2
J gene: TRBJ2-5
V gene: TRBV19
CDR3 DNA: TGTGCCAGTACCGGACTAGCGGGATTCCAAGAGACCCAGTACTTC
CDR3 protein: CASTGLAGFQETQYF

clone size: NA
D gene: NA
J gene: TRBJ2-2
V gene: TRBV29-1
CDR3 DNA: TGCAGCGTTGGGAACACCGGGGAGCTGTTTTTT
CDR3 protein: CSVGNTGELFF

clone size: NA
D gene: TRBD2
J gene: TRBJ2-1
V gene: TRBV12-3/TRBV12-4
CDR3 DNA: TGTGCCAGCAATTATCAGCGGGGGGACAATGAGCAGTTCTTC
CDR3 protein: CASNYQRGDNEQFF

clone size: NA
D gene: NA
J gene: TRBJ1-1
V gene: TRBV3-1
CDR3 DNA: TGTGCCAGCAGCCTCCGGGAGAAGAACACTGAAGCTTTCTTT
CDR3 protein: CASSLREKNTEAFF

clone size: NA
D gene: TRBD2
J gene: TRBJ2-3
V gene: TRBV29-1
CDR3 DNA: TGCAGCGTTGAAGACCAGCGGGGGATGTCGGATACGCAGTATTTT
CDR3 protein: CSVEDQRGMSDTQYF

clone size: few
D gene: NA
J gene: TRBJ2-5
V gene: TRBV7-9
CDR3 DNA: TGTGCCAGCAGCTTACGAGGGGCGGAGGAAGAGACCCAGTACTTC
CDR3 protein: CASSLRGAEEETQYF

clone size: NA
D gene: TRBD2
J gene: TRBJ2-7
V gene: TRBV6-5
CDR3 DNA: TGTGCCAGCTCGACTAGCGGGATACGCCTAGGAAACGAGCAGTACTTC
CDR3 protein: CASSTSGIRLGNEQYF

clone size: few
D gene: TRBD1
J gene: TRBJ1-2
V gene: TRBV7-6
CDR3 DNA: TGTGCCAGCAGCCAGGGGGGGGATGGCTACACCTTC
CDR3 protein: CASSQGGDGYTF

clone size: NA
D gene: TRBD2
J gene: TRBJ2-7
V gene: TRBV20-1
CDR3 DNA: TGCAGTGCTAGGCCCCCGGGGGGCTACGAGCAGTACTTC
CDR3 protein: CSARPPGGYEQYF

clone size: few
D gene: TRBD2
J gene: TRBJ2-5
V gene: TRBV6-6
CDR3 DNA: TGTGCCAGCAGTCACGGGGGGGCAGAGACCCAGTACTTC
CDR3 protein: CASSHGGAETQYF

clone size: NA
D gene: NA
J gene: TRBJ1-1
V gene: TRBV6-5
CDR3 DNA: TGTGTCAGCAGTTACTCCGGCCTCACTGAAGCTTTCTTT
CDR3 protein: CVSSYSGLTEAFF

clone size: few
D gene: NA
J gene: TRBJ2-5
V gene: TRBV7-9
CDR3 DNA: TGTGCCAGCAGCTTAGGAGGGGATTCGGAGACCCAGTACTTC
CDR3 protein: CASSLGGDSETQYF

clone size: NA
D gene: NA
J gene: TRBJ2-5
V gene: TRBV14
CDR3 DNA: TGTGCCAGCAGCCAAACGACAGCAGCCAAGACGCAAGAGACCCAGTACTTC
CDR3 protein: CASSQTTAAKTQETQYF

clone size: NA
D gene: NA
J gene: TRBJ1-4
V gene: TRBV13
CDR3 DNA: TGTGCCAGCAGATCGAACCGGGGGGATGAAAAACTGTTTTTT
CDR3 protein: CASRSNRGDEKLFF

clone size: NA
D gene: TRBD1
J gene: TRBJ2-5
V gene: TRBV5-1
CDR3 DNA: TGCGCCAGCAGCTTCCGGGACAGGGTGAAAGAGACCCAGTACTTC
CDR3 protein: CASSFRDRVKETQYF

clone size: few
D gene: TRBD2
J gene: TRBJ2-7
V gene: TRBV7-6
CDR3 DNA: TGTGCCAGCAGCTTAGTAGCGGGGGGCTCCGAGCAGTACTTC
CDR3 protein: CASSLVAGGSEQYF

clone size: few
D gene: NA
J gene: TRBJ2-5
V gene: TRBV10-3
CDR3 DNA: TGTGCCATCAGTGATGGGACAGAGACCCAGTACTTC
CDR3 protein: CAISDGTETQYF

clone size: NA
D gene: TRBD1
J gene: TRBJ1-5
V gene: TRBV29-1
CDR3 DNA: TGCAGCGTTCGGGACAGGGTTGGTCAGCCCCAGCATTTT
CDR3 protein: CSVRDRVGQPQHF

clone size: few
D gene: NA
J gene: TRBJ2-5
V gene: TRBV6-1
CDR3 DNA: TGTGCCATCGTGGGGGTTAATCCCCAAGAGACCCAGTACTTC
CDR3 protein: CAIVGVNPQETQYF

clone size: NA
D gene: NA
J gene: TRBJ1-1
V gene: TRBV29-1
CDR3 DNA: TGCAGCGTTGAAGATCTATATCGCACCATGAACACTGAAGCTTTCTTT
CDR3 protein: CSVEDLYRTMNTEAFF

clone size: NA
D gene: NA
J gene: TRBJ2-3
V gene: TRBV20-1
CDR3 DNA: TGCAGTGCTAGGCGGGGACCGATGGGGGATACGCAGTATTTT
CDR3 protein: CSARRGPMGDTQYF

clone size: few
D gene: NA
J gene: TRBJ1-1
V gene: TRBV2
CDR3 DNA: TGTGCCAGCATGACACTCAACACTGAAGCTTTCTTT
CDR3 protein: CASMTLNTEAFF

clone size: NA
D gene: NA
J gene: TRBJ2-2
V gene: TRBV10-3
CDR3 DNA: TGTGCCATCTTTTGGGCGAACACCGGGGAGCTGTTTTTT
CDR3 protein: CAIFWANTGELFF

clone size: few
D gene: TRBD2
J gene: TRBJ2-7
V gene: TRBV12-3/TRBV12-4
CDR3 DNA: TGTGCCAGCAGGGGGACTAGCGGGGCCTACGAGCAGTACTTC
CDR3 protein: CASRGTSGAYEQYF

clone size: NA
D gene: NA
J gene: TRBJ2-5
V gene: TRBV12-3/TRBV12-4
CDR3 DNA: TGTGCCAGCAGCCCCTTGGGGGGGGGCCGCCAAGAGACCCAGTACTTC
CDR3 protein: CASSPLGGGRQETQYF

clone size: few
D gene: NA
J gene: TRBJ2-1
V gene: TRBV7-3
CDR3 DNA: TGTGCCAGCAGCTTATCGAGAGGTGAGCAGTTCTTC
CDR3 protein: CASSLSRGEQFF

clone size: NA
D gene: NA
J gene: TRBJ2-1
V gene: TRBV5-1
CDR3 DNA: TGCGCCAGCAGCTCCGGGACGACCAGATACAATGAGCAGTTCTTC
CDR3 protein: CASSSGTTRYNEQFF

clone size: NA
D gene: TRBD2
J gene: TRBJ2-3
V gene: TRBV12-3/TRBV12-4
CDR3 DNA: TGTGCCAGCAGTTTACTGACTAGCGGGGACACAGATACGCAGTATTTT
CDR3 protein: CASSLLTSGDTDTQYF

clone size: NA
D gene: NA
J gene: TRBJ1-3
V gene: TRBV29-1
CDR3 DNA: TGCAGCGTATGGGGTACGGTTGATTCGGGAAACACCATATATTTT
CDR3 protein: CSVWGTVDSGNTIYF

clone size: many
D gene: NA
J gene: TRBJ2-1
V gene: TRBV7-7
CDR3 DNA: TGTGCTAGCAGCTTGAGGTCCAGAGATGAGCAGTTCTTC
CDR3 protein: CASSLRSRDEQFF

clone size: NA
D gene: NA
J gene: TRBJ2-2
V gene: TRBV2
CDR3 DNA: TGTGCCAGCAGTGAAGCCGGGGATTTGGCGGTCTACGGCACCGGGGAGCTGTTTTTT
CDR3 protein: CASSEAGDLAVYGTGELFF

clone size: few
D gene: NA
J gene: TRBJ1-1
V gene: TRBV5-1
CDR3 DNA: TGTGCCAGCAGCTTAGCTACGGGCACTGAAGCTTTCTTT
CDR3 protein: CASSLATGTEAFF